What follows are 24 T cell receptor beta chains derived from one specimen sequenced in a study of vaccination and CD4 T cells after COVID-19. These receptors have no identified antigens. Described treatment: roughly 10-day PBMC culture with coronavirus spike peptide pools or control peptides (ViraFEST assay). With the Oncomine TCR Beta short-read assay, DNA from cultured CD4+ T cells was sequenced. MiXCR, run by TCRdb on the PCR reads, gives a single entry per CDR3 protein. The table has about 3,800 distinct CDR3 sequences, 15% to 20% seen once. Material for sequencing was CD4+ T cells from blood, cultured in vitro. The source is a human donor who had recovered from COVID-19.

The CDR3 sequence is CAWSVGSGKQPQHF. DNA for the CDR3: TGTGCCTGGAGTGTAGGGTCAGGGAAACAGCCCCAGCATTTT. The chain combines TRBV30 with TRBJ1-5; tentative D call: TRBD1 (5 bases). CDR1 GTSNPN and CDR2 SVGIG come from the germline V gene (reference sequence). The V end lost 0 bases, the J end lost 7 bases, and 13 bases lay between the germline ends. The CDR3 sequence is 14 residues long.

This clonotype was detected only a few times. This chain connects TRBV19 to TRBJ2-5; the D gene is possibly TRBD1 (5 bases). Germline assignment: CDR1 LNHDA and CDR2 SQIVND (reference sequence). V was pared by 1 base and J by 5 bases, with 8 bases between. The CDR3 consists of 13 residues. The CDR3 nucleotides read TGTGCCAGTAGTATAGCAGGGCTGGAGACCCAGTACTTC. Translated: CASSIAGLETQYF.

This clonotype was seen only a few times. This chain uses TRBV9 with TRBJ2-3; D unresolved. V was trimmed by 4 bases and J by 4 bases, leaving 19 bases between them. CDR3 length: 16 amino acids. The germline V gene encodes CDR1 SGDLS and CDR2 YYNGEE. The CDR3 is CASSPSGPRVADTQYF. For the CDR3, the DNA is TGTGCCAGCAGCCCCTCAGGCCCCCGGGTGGCAGATACGCAGTATTTT. The variable domain in full, completed from reference TRBV9 and TRBJ2-3, reads DSGVTQTPKHLITATGQRVTLRCSPRSGDLSVYWYQQSLDQGLQFLIQYYNGEERAKGNILERFSAQQFPDLHSELNLSSLELGDSALYFCASSPSGPRVADTQYFGPGTRLTVL.

In this sample, this clonotype turned up a few times. The V call is TRBV20-1, the J call TRBJ2-4; D is undetermined. The CDR3 length is 15 residues. CDR1 DFQATT and CDR2 SNEGSKA come from the germline V gene (reference sequence). Trimming pared 4 bases from V and 2 bases from J, leaving 15 bases between. The CDR3 sequence: CSATGFEGSKNIQYF. The CDR3 DNA reads TGCAGTGCTACCGGGTTCGAAGGCTCCAAAAACATTCAGTACTTC.

V is TRBV7-8 and J is TRBJ2-5; 7 bases agree with TRBD2. CDR1 is SGHVS and CDR2 is FQNEAQ in the germline V gene. There are 19 residues in the CDR3. Trimming removed 1 base from V and 1 base from J; junction bases left unmatched: 15. The CDR3 loop is CASSLVNYRRGSPQETQYF. Written as DNA, the CDR3 is TGTGCCAGCAGCTTAGTTAATTATCGGCGGGGGAGCCCCCAAGAGACCCAGTACTTC.

V usage is TRBV2 and J usage is TRBJ2-6, with D perhaps TRBD1 (5 bases). Trimming removed 5 bases from V and 0 bases from J, with 17 bases in between. There are 18 residues in the CDR3. The germline V gene encodes CDR1 SNHLY and CDR2 FYNNEI. Here the CDR3 DNA reads TGTGCCAGCAGTCATATCAGGGTAACCTACTCTGGGGCCAACGTCCTGACTTTC. It codes for CASSHIRVTYSGANVLTF.

This clonotype was counted only a few times. The V gene is TRBV20-1, the J gene TRBJ1-1; possibly TRBD1 for D (5 bases). This CDR3 region has 13 residues. The V gene lost 1 base and the J gene lost 4 bases, with 10 bases spanning the gap. Germline lookup yields CDR1 DFQATT and CDR2 SNEGSKA (reference sequence). CDR3: CSARANRLTEAFF. The DNA of the CDR3 is TGCAGTGCTAGAGCGAACAGGCTCACTGAAGCTTTCTTT.

The genes are TRBV30 and TRBJ2-2, with no clear D. CDR1 GTSNPN and CDR2 SVGIG come from the germline V gene (reference sequence). The CDR3 consists of 14 residues. V was pared by 4 bases and J by 5 bases, with 14 bases between. The CDR3 protein is CAWNGIGKTGELFF. As DNA, the CDR3 is TGTGCCTGGAATGGAATAGGAAAAACCGGGGAGCTGTTTTTT.

DNA of the CDR3: TGTGCCAGTAGTCCTACAGGGGTGCTGGAGACCCAGTACTTC. Amino acids: CASSPTGVLETQYF. This chain connects TRBV19 to TRBJ2-5, with 7 bases lining up with TRBD1. The V segment lost 5 bases and the J segment 5 bases; nucleotides outside the gene matches: 8. This CDR3 region has 14 residues. Germline V gives CDR1 LNHDA, CDR2 SQIVND (reference sequence). The whole variable domain, filled in from reference TRBV19 and TRBJ2-5, reads DGGITQSPKYLFRKEGQNVTLSCEQNLNHDAMYWYRQDPGQGLRLIYYSQIVNDFQKGDIAEGYSVSREKKESFPLTVTSAQKNPTAFYLCASSPTGVLETQYFGPGTRLLVL.

By share, this clonotype counts as medium-sized. CDR3 nucleotides: TGTGCCAGCAGTTCCCCGGTTCCGGGACCTAATTCACCCCTCCACTTT. It specifies CASSSPVPGPNSPLHF. The chain uses TRBV12-3 or TRBV12-4 and TRBJ1-6, with D maybe TRBD1 (5 bases). Between the trimmed V and J ends, which lost 4 bases and 6 bases, there was a span of 16 bases. The CDR3 runs 16 residues.

In this sample, this clonotype turned up a few times. The J gene is TRBJ2-5, the V gene TRBV30; D ambiguous. The CDR3 totals 13 residues. Trimming cost V 1 base and J 6 bases, with 12 bases left between them. Germline CDR1 and CDR2: GTSNPN and SVGIG (reference sequence). The DNA of the CDR3 is TGTGCCTGGAGTGCTGAGATAACCCAGACCCAGTACTTC. Its protein is CAWSAEITQTQYF.

On this clonotype: This may be a read error: a much more frequent sequence differs by one nucleotide. The chain couples TRBV6-1 to TRBJ1-6; 12 nucleotides align to TRBD1. Germline V gives CDR1 MNHNS, CDR2 SASEGT. The CDR3 has 16 residues. Unmatched junction bases numbered 11, after V lost 8 bases and J lost 9 bases. CDR3 loop: CASVTRDRGLGSPLHF. Here the CDR3 DNA reads TGTGCCAGCGTAACCCGGGACAGGGGGCTCGGTTCACCCCTCCACTTT.

In its sample, this clonotype ranks as medium-sized. V usage is TRBV7-8 and J usage is TRBJ2-1, with D unclear. Germline V gene lookup returns CDR1 SGHVS and CDR2 FQNEAQ. This CDR3 spans 13 amino acids. The germline V and J ends were trimmed by 5 bases and 9 bases, with 14 bases remaining between them. CDR3 sequence (DNA): TGTGCCAGCAGCCTCCCTTTTCTCTCTGAGCAGTTCTTC. Protein product: CASSLPFLSEQFF.

The V gene is TRBV20-1, the J gene TRBJ1-2; perhaps TRBD1 as D (5 bases). Per germline, CDR1 DFQATT and CDR2 SNEGSKA (reference sequence). Trimming stripped 6 bases from V and 0 bases from J, with 20 bases between. The CDR3 is 16 amino acids. CDR3 sequence reads: CSAPGGGVLANYGYTF. The CDR3 DNA reads TGCAGTGCCCCCGGTGGGGGGGTGCTGGCTAACTATGGCTACACCTTC.

This clonotype occurred a few times. The chain carries TRBV20-1 and TRBJ2-5; D is perhaps TRBD1 (5 bases). Trimming took 6 bases from V and 9 from J, leaving 26 bases between them. The germline V gene encodes CDR1 DFQATT and CDR2 SNEGSKA (reference sequence). The CDR3 length is 15 residues. In nucleotides, the CDR3 is TGCAGTGCCATGAGTGGGCAGGACAAAATTTCGGCCCAGTACTTC. This translates into CSAMSGQDKISAQYF.

This clonotype was detected only a few times. This chain uses TRBV6-1 with TRBJ1-5; D call uncertain. V was shortened by 7 bases and J by 1 base, with 17 bases between the two germline ends. The CDR3 has 16 amino acids. CDR1 is MNHNS, CDR2 SASEGT, per germline. The CDR3: CASTATVNWSNQPQHF. In nucleotides, the CDR3 is TGTGCCAGCACTGCGACGGTAAACTGGAGCAATCAGCCCCAGCATTTT.

For the CDR3, the DNA is TGCGCCAGCAGCCAAGCCATCCAGGGGGCAGTGGGATTTTATGGCTACACCTTC. It translates to CASSQAIQGAVGFYGYTF. The chain couples TRBV5-1 to TRBJ1-2, with 8 nucleotides matching TRBD1. Per germline, CDR1 SGHRS and CDR2 YFSETQ. The CDR3 is 18 amino acids. Trimming at V came to 4 bases and at J to 5 bases, leaving 19 bases not matched to a gene.

This clonotype showed up just a few times. This chain uses TRBV2 with TRBJ1-1; D gene ambiguous. Germline values: CDR1 SNHLY, CDR2 FYNNEI. The CDR3 length is 13 residues. The ends were cut back, 3 bases at V and 5 bases at J, with 10 bases in the middle. The CDR3 loop reads CASSDRRATEAFF. The CDR3 DNA reads TGTGCCAGCAGTGATAGGAGGGCAACTGAAGCTTTCTTT.

This clonotype is labeled medium-sized (0.01 to 0.1%). The chain is built from TRBV27 and TRBJ1-5; weak D call: TRBD1 (6 bases). The CDR3 contains 13 residues. Per the germline V gene, CDR1 is MNHEY and CDR2 is SMNVEV (reference sequence). Trimming removed 8 bases from V and 2 bases from J, with 10 bases in between. The CDR3 DNA reads TGTGCCAGCGGTAACAGGGGCAATCAGCCCCAGCATTTT. This sequence encodes CASGNRGNQPQHF.

This clonotype came up a few times. This sequence joins TRBV6-1 and TRBJ1-4, with a weak D call TRBD1 (6 bases). This CDR3 is 14 amino acids long. Germline CDR1 is MNHNS and CDR2 is SASEGT. V was clipped by 7 bases and J by 8 bases, with 17 bases between them. CDR3 loop: CASKGAGAVEKLFF. CDR3 bases: TGTGCCAGCAAGGGTGCAGGGGCCGTAGAAAAACTGTTTTTT.

This clonotype was found a few times. This chain links TRBV6-2 or TRBV6-3 with TRBJ1-2; 8 bases match TRBD1. The germline CDR1 and CDR2 sequences are MNHEY and SVGEGT. The CDR3 covers 13 residues. V shed 6 bases and J 4 bases; nucleotides not matched to a gene: 4. CDR3 residues: CASRLTGGYGYTF. The CDR3 nucleotides are TGTGCCAGCAGACTTACAGGGGGCTATGGCTACACCTTC.

Only a few counts were recorded for this clonotype. The CDR3 nucleotides read TGTGCCAGCAGTGAAGTACGGGAGCAGTACTTC. This codes for CASSEVREQYF. The V gene is TRBV2, the J gene TRBJ2-7; no clear D. CDR1 SNHLY and CDR2 FYNNEI come from the germline V gene. The CDR3 extends over 11 amino acids. V lost 1 base, J lost 7 bases, and 5 bases lay in between. Looking up the rest from reference TRBV2 and TRBJ2-7 gives the full variable domain: EPEVTQTPSHQVTQMGQEVILRCVPISNHLYFYWYRQILGQKVEFLVSFYNNEISEKSEIFDDQFSVERPDGSNFTLKIRSTKLEDSAMYFCASSEVREQYFGPGTRLTVT.

This chain connects TRBV2 to TRBJ1-1, with D unresolved. CDR1 is SNHLY and CDR2 is FYNNEI in the germline V gene. Deletions cut 2 bases from V and 1 base from J, with 5 bases between. CDR3 length: 13 amino acids. CDR3 sequence (DNA): TGTGCCAGCAGTGAAACGGCGAACACTGAAGCTTTCTTT. Residues: CASSETANTEAFF.

This clonotype was counted only a few times. This chain uses TRBV6-2 or TRBV6-3 with TRBJ1-5; 12 bases are shared with TRBD1. Germline V CDR1 and CDR2: MNHEY, SVGEGT. The J segment lost 5 bases and the V segment lost 11 bases, leaving 22 bases of the junction unmatched. The CDR3 totals 19 residues. The CDR3 DNA follows: TGTGCCGCCACCGGGACAGGGGGCTCCATTCGCCGTTTGGATCAGCCCCAGCATTTT. This sequence encodes CAATGTGGSIRRLDQPQHF.